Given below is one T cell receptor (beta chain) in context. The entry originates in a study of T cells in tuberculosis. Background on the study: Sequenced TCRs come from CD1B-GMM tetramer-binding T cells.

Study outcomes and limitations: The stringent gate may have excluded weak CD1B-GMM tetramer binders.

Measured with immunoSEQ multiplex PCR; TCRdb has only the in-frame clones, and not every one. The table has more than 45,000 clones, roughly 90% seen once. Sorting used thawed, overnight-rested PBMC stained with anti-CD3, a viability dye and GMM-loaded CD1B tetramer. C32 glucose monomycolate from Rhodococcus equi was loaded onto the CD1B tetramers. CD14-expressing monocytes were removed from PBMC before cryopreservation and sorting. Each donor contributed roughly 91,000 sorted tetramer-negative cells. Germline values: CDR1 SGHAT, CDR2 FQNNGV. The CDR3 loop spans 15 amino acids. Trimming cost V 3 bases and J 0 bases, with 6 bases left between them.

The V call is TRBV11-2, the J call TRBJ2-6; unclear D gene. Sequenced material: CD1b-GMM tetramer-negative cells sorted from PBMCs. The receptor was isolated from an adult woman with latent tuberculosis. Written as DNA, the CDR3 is TGTGCCAGCAGCTTTAGGAGCTCTGGGGCCAACGTCCTGACTTTC. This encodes CASSFRSSGANVLTF.